The 15 T cell receptor beta chains below were found in one sample sequenced in a study of blood T cell repertoires in COVID-19. Here immunoSEQ multiplex PCR was the method, and the copy in TCRdb shows in-frame clones only, minus some. The sample lists about 410,000 clones; 86% were seen once. The specimen was peripheral blood. These receptor sequences come from a woman between 25 and 40 years old with active or convalescent COVID-19.

The genes are TRBV2 and TRBJ1-2, with a tentative D call TRBD1 (6 bases). Germline V gene lookup returns CDR1 SNHLY and CDR2 FYNNEI. V lost 6 bases and J lost 7, with 21 bases in between. The CDR3 runs to 15 residues. CDR3 sequence: CASRSQGNPLIGYTF. The CDR3 nucleotides read TGTGCCAGCAGGTCACAGGGAAATCCGCTGATTGGCTACACCTTC.

This chain uses TRBV7-9 with TRBJ2-7, with D perhaps matching TRBD2 (6 bases). V lost 1 base and J lost 6, with 10 bases in between. Germline-derived CDR1 and CDR2 are SEHNR and FQNEAQ (reference sequence). The CDR3 spans 13 residues. The CDR3 DNA follows: TGTGCCAGCAGCTTAGGTGGGGAGGCCGAGCAGTACTTC. Its translation is CASSLGGEAEQYF.

The rearrangement joins TRBV3-1 (or the pseudogene TRBV3-2) to TRBJ1-6, with a weak D call TRBD1 (5 bases). The V end lost 3 bases, the J end lost 7 bases, and 7 bases lay between the germline ends. This CDR3 has 13 amino acids. Germline V gene sequence: CDR1 LGHDT, CDR2 YNNKEL (reference sequence). The CDR3 region has the DNA TGTGCCAGCAGCCAGAGACAGAATTCACCCCTCCACTTT. It codes for CASSQRQNSPLHF.

The chain links TRBV6-5 to TRBJ1-3; D perhaps matches TRBD1 (5 bases). Germline V gene data show CDR1 as MNHEY and CDR2 as SVGAGI. V was trimmed by 10 bases and J by 1 base, leaving 14 bases between them. CDR3 length: 14 amino acids. CDR3 sequence: CATGGRSSGNTIYF. Here the CDR3 DNA reads TGTGCCACCGGGGGTCGCAGTTCTGGAAACACCATATATTTT.

The CDR3 DNA is TGTGCCAGTAGATCCGGGACAGGGCGACAGCCCCAGCATTTT. Its protein is CASRSGTGRQPQHF. This rearrangement joins TRBV19 to TRBJ1-5, with TRBD1 matching over 9 bases. Per the germline V gene, CDR1 is LNHDA and CDR2 is SQIVND (reference sequence). The CDR3 extends over 14 amino acids. The V and J ends lost 6 bases and 7 bases, in that order; junction bases with no gene match: 7.

The V call is TRBV7-2, the J call TRBJ2-2; 14 nucleotides align to TRBD2. Germline CDR1 reads SGHTA; CDR2 reads FQGNSA. This CDR3 region has 16 residues. V lost 5 bases and J lost 6; bases outside the gene matches: 5. CDR3 loop: CASSAGLAGVAGELFF. The CDR3 DNA sequence: TGTGCCAGCAGCGCGGGACTAGCGGGAGTGGCCGGGGAGCTGTTTTTT.

The chain combines TRBV24-1 with TRBJ1-2; no clear D gene. V shed 1 base and J shed 9 bases, with 11 bases lying between them. CDR3 length equals 13 residues. Germline V gene sequence: CDR1 KGHDR, CDR2 SFDVKD. CDR3 coding DNA: TGTGCCACCAGTGATTTATCCGTTAAATGCTACACCTTC. Encoded protein: CATSDLSVKCYTF.

The chain combines TRBV5-6 with TRBJ1-2; no definite D call. Trimming shortened V by 2 bases and J by 2 bases, and 7 bases separated the two germline ends. CDR1 and CDR2 (germline): SGHDT, YYEEEE. The CDR3 runs 13 residues. The CDR3 DNA reads as TGTGCCAGCAGCTTATCGCGGAACTATGGCTACACCTTC. It encodes CASSLSRNYGYTF.

This clone has more than one count but fewer than ten. V usage is TRBV15 and J usage is TRBJ1-1; D is uncertain. The V end lost 4 bases, the J end lost 0 bases, and 6 bases lay between the germline ends. Germline CDR1 is LNHNV and CDR2 is YYDKDF (reference sequence). The CDR3 totals 13 residues. Here the CDR3 DNA reads TGTGCCACCAGCACCCCAATGAACACTGAAGCTTTCTTT. It is translated as CATSTPMNTEAFF.

The chain links TRBV2 to TRBJ1-5; TRBD1 aligns across 8 bases. This CDR3 contains 12 residues. Germline values: CDR1 SNHLY, CDR2 FYNNEI. V shed 7 bases and J 6 bases; nucleotides not matched to a gene: 2. Here the CDR3 reads CASTGGSQPQHF. CDR3 sequence (DNA): TGTGCCAGCACAGGGGGCTCTCAGCCCCAGCATTTT.

The chain has TRBV11-2 and TRBJ1-5; TRBD1 is a possible D gene (5 bases). CDR1 is SGHAT and CDR2 is FQNNGV in the germline V gene. V was pared by 0 bases and J by 9 bases, with 15 bases between. The CDR3 spans 15 residues. CDR3 loop: CASSLEGGEIWPQHF. CDR3 DNA: TGTGCCAGCAGCTTAGAGGGGGGTGAGATTTGGCCCCAGCATTTT.

The rearrangement joins TRBV4-1 to TRBJ2-1, with 10 nucleotides matching TRBD2. The ends lost 1 base at V and 6 bases at J; junction bases unmatched: 15. The CDR3 sequence is 19 residues long. Germline values: CDR1 MGHRA, CDR2 YSYEKL. CDR3 region: CASSQGGLAGVDWFNEQFF. DNA for the CDR3: TGCGCCAGCAGCCAAGGGGGGCTAGCGGGAGTAGACTGGTTCAATGAGCAGTTCTTC.

The V call is TRBV4-1, the J call TRBJ1-1, with a tentative D call TRBD1 (5 bases). Germline lookup yields CDR1 MGHRA and CDR2 YSYEKL. V was trimmed by 2 bases and J by 2 bases, leaving 12 bases between them. The CDR3 contains 15 residues. This chain's CDR3 is CASSQPTGFNTEAFF. CDR3 nucleotides: TGCGCCAGCAGCCAACCTACAGGATTTAACACTGAAGCTTTCTTT.

In the case of this clone: The sample holds other DNA sequences that translate to the same CDR3. CDR3 loop: CASSPRDSSYEQYF. CDR3 nucleotide sequence: TGTGCCAGCAGTCCCAGGGACAGTTCCTACGAGCAGTACTTC. The chain couples TRBV27 to TRBJ2-7; 7 nucleotides line up with TRBD1. The CDR3 has 14 residues. The V gene's germline CDR1 is MNHEY and CDR2 SMNVEV (reference sequence). V lost 5 bases, J lost 1 base, and 5 bases stayed unmatched.

The chain has TRBV5-8 and TRBJ2-3; tentative D call: TRBD2 (6 bases). In germline, CDR1 is SGHTS, CDR2 YDEGEE. This CDR3 comprises 15 residues. Trimming cost V 5 bases and J 2 bases, with 15 bases left between them. CDR3: CASRRPSDDTDTQYF. For the CDR3, the DNA is TGTGCCAGCAGAAGACCTAGCGACGACACAGATACGCAGTATTTT.